This TCR beta chain was identified in a study of blood T cell repertoires in COVID-19. In the original processing: It was from reference gene primer amplification that nucleated cell counts were estimated. Some clones are missing from TCRdb's copy, which holds only in-frame ones; the method was immunoSEQ multiplex PCR. V and J calls and clone size are given by that table; D and trimming were obtained from the DNA. Altogether about 170,000 clones are present, 85% being singletons, with the ten largest covering approximately 3%. The sample comprised peripheral blood. This receptor was taken from a human donor with acute or convalescent COVID-19. The donor label of this sample is uncertain.

CDR3 amino acids: CASRNRNTGELFF. CDR3 in DNA: TGTGCCAGCAGGAACAGGAACACCGGGGAGCTGTTTTTT. The chain couples TRBV6-4 to TRBJ2-2; D remains ambiguous. This CDR3 is built from 13 residues. Trimming shortened V by 6 bases and J by 1 base, and 6 bases separated the two germline ends. Germline V gives CDR1 MRHNA, CDR2 SNTAGT.